This paragraph reports one TCR beta chain. Its antigen remains unidentified. PCR involved 60 Vbeta and 13 Jbeta primers. Sequenced by immunoSEQ multiplex PCR; TCRdb stores in-frame clones only, minus some. The sample includes 100,000 to 130,000 clones, roughly three quarters seen only once; the top ten take less than 2.5%. This sample is drawn from a study of cytomegalovirus exposure and HLA in healthy donors. Study findings and constraints: The authors later found most CMV-associated TCR beta chains appeared HLA-restricted. One variant, a missense change in DCLRE1C, was linked in a later analysis to TCR beta V- and J-gene trimming.

This CDR3 has 11 residues. Trimming removed 4 bases from V and 5 bases from J, with 8 bases in between. The germline V gene has CDR1 DFQATT and CDR2 SNEGSKA (reference sequence). The chain couples TRBV20-1 to TRBJ1-2, with D uncertain. The sequence came from a young man in good health and CMV-seronegative. The sample was PBMCs. This CDR3 reads CSAMREYGYTF. CDR3 DNA: TGCAGTGCTATGAGGGAGTATGGCTACACCTTC.